This T cell receptor (beta chain) was obtained from a study of regulatory T cells in long-lasting Graves disease. Germline V CDR1 and CDR2: LGHNT, FRNRAP. V was pared by 6 bases and J by 4 bases, with 18 bases between. The CDR3 sequence is 15 residues long. Documented time point: persistent/refractory GD, antithyroid drugs over 5 years with positive TRAb. With RNA extracted from PBMCs as input, the TCR library was made. TCR beta libraries were built with iRepertoire HTBI primers and Arm-PCR of CDR3 regions. TCRdb independently ran MiXCR on the multiplex PCR reads; one entry per CDR3 protein. Altogether about 400,000 distinct CDR3 sequences are present, around 21% being singletons, with the ten largest covering less than 25%. In its sample, this clonotype was seen many times.

Sequences were derived from peripheral blood mononuclear cells (PBMCs), sampled when the disease was refractory, from a patient treated with antithyroid drugs. The chain couples TRBV12-5 to TRBJ1-2; no definite D call. The receptor comes from a female donor with Graves disease. The CDR3, as DNA: TGTGCTAGTGGCAACGACGGATCCCAGTCCTATGGCTACACCTTC. As protein: CASGNDGSQSYGYTF.